This entry describes one T cell receptor beta chain. The sample belongs to a study of blood T cell repertoires in COVID-19. V lost 0 bases and J 7 bases, leaving 15 bases between the germline ends. The CDR3 totals 16 residues. Per germline, CDR1 WNHNN and CDR2 SYGVQD (reference sequence). Repertoires were generated with immunoSEQ multiplex PCR, while TCRdb's copy carries only in-frame clones and drops some. The sample has just over 250,000 clones; 86% are singletons. The source of this sequence is a man aged 35 to 55 who had recovered from COVID-19. The chain couples TRBV10-1 to TRBJ2-2, with D perhaps matching TRBD1 (5 bases). Sample: peripheral blood. Written as DNA, the CDR3 is TGCGCCAGCAGTGAGTCGGCAGGGATATCGGTCGGGGAGCTGTTTTTT. Its protein is CASSESAGISVGELFF.